The 12 T cell receptor beta chains reported below all come from one sample, sequenced in a study of blood T cell repertoires in COVID-19. The assay was immunoSEQ multiplex PCR, and TCRdb's table has in-frame clones only and misses some. The sample carries about 260,000 clones, roughly 87% recorded once. Sequenced input: peripheral blood. The receptors here all came from a human donor in a cohort sampled during active COVID-19.

J is TRBJ2-1 and V is TRBV7-2; a possible D gene is TRBD2 (6 bases). Germline V lookup: CDR1 SGHTA, CDR2 FQGNSA. CDR3 size: 15 residues. The V and J ends lost 5 bases and 6 bases respectively, with 17 bases between them. CDR3 protein: CASSRPRGSGNEQFF. DNA for the CDR3: TGTGCCAGCAGCCGCCCTAGGGGTAGCGGCAATGAGCAGTTCTTC.

This sequence joins TRBV27 and TRBJ2-4; TRBD1 matches at 8 bases. Per germline, CDR1 MNHEY and CDR2 SMNVEV (reference sequence). The CDR3 runs 15 residues. J gave up 3 bases and V 6 bases, and 7 bases lay outside the gene matches. CDR3 sequence reads: CASSPDRVGKNIQYF. For the CDR3, the DNA is TGTGCCAGCAGCCCGGACAGGGTTGGCAAAAACATTCAGTACTTC.

The chain joins TRBV6-2 or TRBV6-3 to TRBJ1-1; the D gene is possibly TRBD1 (6 bases). Trimming took 5 bases from V and 5 from J, leaving 12 bases between them. This CDR3 spans 13 amino acids. Germline CDR1 MNHEY, CDR2 SVGEGT. CDR3 sequence (DNA): TGTGCCAGCAGTGGGGGCGCCTGGACTGAAGCTTTCTTT. Protein product: CASSGGAWTEAFF.

This chain joins TRBV5-1 and TRBJ1-1; D unresolved. CDR3 length: 13 amino acids. From germline, CDR1 is SGHRS and CDR2 YFSETQ. Trimming stripped 4 bases from V and 0 bases from J, with 7 bases between. The DNA for the CDR3 is TGCGCCAGCAGCCCCCTAGTGAACACTGAAGCTTTCTTT. Translation: CASSPLVNTEAFF. The whole variable domain, remainder taken from reference TRBV5-1 and TRBJ1-1, is KAGVTQTPRYLIKTRGQQVTLSCSPISGHRSVSWYQQTPGQGLQFLFEYFSETQRNKGNFPGRFSGRQFSNSRSEMNVSTLELGDSALYLCASSPLVNTEAFFGQGTRLTVV.

The chain couples TRBV6-5 to TRBJ2-7; 10 nucleotides match TRBD1. With V trimmed by 6 bases and J by 2 bases, 1 base remained unmatched. Looked up from germline, CDR1 is MNHEY and CDR2 is SVGAGI. The CDR3 spans 13 residues. The CDR3 region is CASRDRGPYEQYF. CDR3 nucleotides: TGTGCCAGCAGAGACAGGGGGCCCTACGAGCAGTACTTC.

The V gene is TRBV3-1 (or the pseudogene TRBV3-2), the J gene TRBJ1-3; tentative D call: TRBD1 (6 bases). The CDR3 runs to 16 residues. Trimming took 4 bases from V and 0 from J, leaving 13 bases between them. Per the germline V gene, CDR1 is LGHDT and CDR2 is YNNKEL (reference sequence). The CDR3 region has the DNA TGTGCCAGCAGCCGCCAGGGGTCTATCTCTGGAAACACCATATATTTT. It yields the protein CASSRQGSISGNTIYF.

The J gene is TRBJ2-7, the V gene TRBV28; the D is unclear. Germline CDR1 reads MDHEN; CDR2 reads SYDVKM. V shed 6 bases and J shed 7 bases, with 10 bases lying between them. CDR3 length: 11 amino acids. CDR3 in DNA: TGTGCCAGCAGGACGAGGTGGGAGCAGTACTTC. It yields the protein CASRTRWEQYF.

This chain uses TRBV3-1 (or the pseudogene TRBV3-2) with TRBJ1-6, with TRBD1 matching over 9 bases. This CDR3 comprises 15 residues. The germline V gene has CDR1 LGHDT and CDR2 YNNKEL (reference sequence). V lost 3 bases, J lost 4 bases, and 1 base stayed unmatched. The DNA for the CDR3 is TGTGCCAGCAGCCAGGGGACAGGGTATAATTCACCCCTCCACTTT. Translated: CASSQGTGYNSPLHF.

The V gene is TRBV7-3, the J gene TRBJ2-1, with D perhaps matching TRBD2 (6 bases). The V and J ends lost 2 bases and 8 bases respectively, with 16 bases between them. The germline V gene has CDR1 SGHTA and CDR2 FQGTGA. This CDR3 comprises 15 residues. The chain's CDR3 is CASSLGGIGMDEQFF. DNA of the CDR3: TGTGCCAGCAGCTTAGGCGGGATCGGGATGGATGAGCAGTTCTTC.

The chain uses TRBV28 and TRBJ2-5, with D possibly matching TRBD2 (7 bases). This CDR3 comprises 14 residues. CDR1 is MDHEN and CDR2 is SYDVKM in the germline V gene. V dropped 5 bases and J dropped 3 bases, with 13 bases sitting between them. The DNA for the CDR3 is TGTGCCAGCAGTCCGGGGGGCCTTAAAGAGACCCAGTACTTC. Protein: CASSPGGLKETQYF.

The rearrangement uses TRBV6-5 and TRBJ2-3; D might be TRBD1 (5 bases). The germline V gene has CDR1 MNHEY and CDR2 SVGAGI. The CDR3 covers 15 residues. Trimming took 7 bases from V and 0 from J, leaving 14 bases between them. CDR3 DNA: TGTGCCAGCACAGAGCCAGGGATTAGCACAGATACGCAGTATTTT. It is translated as CASTEPGISTDTQYF.

J is TRBJ1-5 and V is TRBV3-1 (or the pseudogene TRBV3-2); D not certain. Per germline, CDR1 LGHDT and CDR2 YNNKEL (reference sequence). The V and J ends lost 1 base and 7 bases respectively, with 5 bases between them. The CDR3 spans 12 residues. The CDR3 sequence is CASSQVGQPQHF. DNA for the CDR3: TGTGCCAGCAGCCAAGTCGGGCAGCCCCAGCATTTT.